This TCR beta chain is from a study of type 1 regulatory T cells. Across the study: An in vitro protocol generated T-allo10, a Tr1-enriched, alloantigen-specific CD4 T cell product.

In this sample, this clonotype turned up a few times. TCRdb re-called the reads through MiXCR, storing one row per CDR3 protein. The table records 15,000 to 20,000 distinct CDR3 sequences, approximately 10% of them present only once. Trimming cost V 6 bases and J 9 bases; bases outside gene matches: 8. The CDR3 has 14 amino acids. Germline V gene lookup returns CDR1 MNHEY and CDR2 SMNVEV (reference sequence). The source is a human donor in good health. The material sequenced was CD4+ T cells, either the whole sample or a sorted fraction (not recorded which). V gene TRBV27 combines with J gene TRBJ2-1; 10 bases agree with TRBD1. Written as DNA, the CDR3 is TGTGCCAGCAGCCGGACAGGGGGTGGAGGTGAGCAGTTCTTC. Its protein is CASSRTGGGGEQFF.